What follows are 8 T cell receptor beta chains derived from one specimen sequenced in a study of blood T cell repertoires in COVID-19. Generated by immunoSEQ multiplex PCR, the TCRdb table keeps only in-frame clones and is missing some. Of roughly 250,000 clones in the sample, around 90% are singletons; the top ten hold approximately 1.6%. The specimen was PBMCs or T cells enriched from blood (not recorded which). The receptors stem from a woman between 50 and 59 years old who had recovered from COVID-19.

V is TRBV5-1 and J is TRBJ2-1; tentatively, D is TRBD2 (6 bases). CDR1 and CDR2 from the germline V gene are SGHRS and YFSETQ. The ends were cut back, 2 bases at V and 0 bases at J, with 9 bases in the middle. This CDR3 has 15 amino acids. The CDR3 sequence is CASSFGRSSYNEQFF. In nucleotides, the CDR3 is TGCGCCAGCAGCTTTGGGAGGAGCTCCTACAATGAGCAGTTCTTC.

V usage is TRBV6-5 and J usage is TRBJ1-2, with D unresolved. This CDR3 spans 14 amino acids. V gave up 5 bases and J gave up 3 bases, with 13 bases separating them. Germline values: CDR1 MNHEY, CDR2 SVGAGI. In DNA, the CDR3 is TGTGCCAGCAGTCAGAGACTCCTCCACTATGGCTACACCTTC. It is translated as CASSQRLLHYGYTF.

Here the CDR3 DNA reads TGTGCCAGCAGCTCTTTGGCATCGCGACTAGCGGGCCAATCCTACGAGCAGTACTTC. It codes for CASSSLASRLAGQSYEQYF. J is TRBJ2-7 and V is TRBV11-2, with 10 bases fitting TRBD2. Germline trimming cut 4 bases from V and 1 base from J; bases unmatched to any gene: 16. Germline-derived CDR1 and CDR2 are SGHAT and FQNNGV. The CDR3 sequence is 19 residues long.

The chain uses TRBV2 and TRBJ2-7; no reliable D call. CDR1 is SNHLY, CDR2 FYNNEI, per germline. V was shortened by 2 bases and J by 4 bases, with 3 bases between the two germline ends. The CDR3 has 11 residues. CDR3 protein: CASSERYEQYF. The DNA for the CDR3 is TGTGCCAGCAGTGAACGGTACGAGCAGTACTTC.

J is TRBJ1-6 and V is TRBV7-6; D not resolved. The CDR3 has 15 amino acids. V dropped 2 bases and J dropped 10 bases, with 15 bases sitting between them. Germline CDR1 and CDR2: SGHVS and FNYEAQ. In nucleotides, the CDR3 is TGTGCCAGCAGCTTAAACGAGGGAGTACAATCACCCCTCCACTTT. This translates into CASSLNEGVQSPLHF.

Here the CDR3 reads CASRKTLAPGELFF. The CDR3 region has the DNA TGTGCCAGCAGAAAAACCCTAGCGCCCGGGGAGCTGTTTTTT. The V call is TRBV6-5, the J call TRBJ2-2, with D maybe TRBD2 (6 bases). The CDR3 totals 14 residues. Germline V CDR1 and CDR2: MNHEY, SVGAGI. Trimming stripped 6 bases from V and 6 bases from J, with 14 bases between.

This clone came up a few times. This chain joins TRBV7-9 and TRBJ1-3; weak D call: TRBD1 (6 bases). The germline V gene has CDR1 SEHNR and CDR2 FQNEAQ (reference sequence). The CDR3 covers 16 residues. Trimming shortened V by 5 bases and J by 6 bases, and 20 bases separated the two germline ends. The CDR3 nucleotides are TGTGCCAGCAGCCCAAAACAGGGCCCCCAACTAAACACCATATATTTT. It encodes CASSPKQGPQLNTIYF.

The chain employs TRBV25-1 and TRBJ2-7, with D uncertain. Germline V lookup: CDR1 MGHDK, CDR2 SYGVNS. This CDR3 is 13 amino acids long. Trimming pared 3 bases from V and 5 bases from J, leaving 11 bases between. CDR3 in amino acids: CASSESRVHEQYF. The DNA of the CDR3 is TGTGCCAGCAGTGAGAGCCGAGTCCACGAGCAGTACTTC.